This record looks at one T cell receptor (beta chain) sequence and its context. It lacks a known antigen. Base quality data are lacking; no much larger clone is found one base away. V was cut back by 4 bases and J by 1 base, leaving a gap of 8 bases between them. Taken from the germline V gene, the CDR1 and CDR2 loops are SGDLS and YYNGEE. Its CDR3 holds 13 amino acids, cysteine through phenylalanine. The CDR3 DNA has 39 bases and is translated from base 1. TCRbeta CDR3 regions were amplified from genomic DNA using the immunoSEQ Assay, a bias-controlled multiplex PCR. The study's own analysis went as follows. Within the assay, amplification of reference gene primers was used to estimate how many nucleated cells each sample contained. To quantify the absolute abundance of each unique TCRbeta CDR3 rearrangement, sequence reads were collapsed and filtered. For each sample, productive Simpson clonality was calculated as the square root of Simpson's diversity index across productive rearrangements. TCRdb obtained this table from immuneACCESS and retained in-frame rearrangements with V and J assigned. These tables miss some clones; where compared with another copy, unresolved V genes account for less than half of the shortfall, and the remainder is unexplained. That table gives V, J and clone size, and the DNA gave D and trimming. The sample table lists 73,000 or so clones, 80% to 85% of them with a count of one. The ten top clones hold under 6% of the sample.

The source of the sample is a study of blood T cell repertoires in COVID-19 (dated by TCRdb to the early 2020s). In terms of the full investigation: Samples from collaborators originated in the United States, Italy and Spain and spanned both the acute and convalescent phases of COVID-19. The prospective study material was composed of cDNA or gDNA derived from T cells, B-cell-depleted T cells, or PBMCs. Subjects who had been exposed to COVID-19, were actively infected with it, or had recovered from it provided the deeply sampled blood TCRbeta repertoires that made up the dataset. The repertoires were made available in a free public database intended to serve as a resource for research on the immune response to SARS-CoV-2. The samples were drawn from two sources: the first 160 participants of the ongoing ImmuneRACE study, and 1,000 to 1,500 subjects contributed by 6 global collaborators. The sample metadata nearly always contained a de-identified subject ID, COVID-19 status, age in years and sex. Where available, HLA class I and class II types were obtained from metadata supplied by the sample provider rather than from assay-based typing.

Whole blood was collected in K2EDTA tubes by collaborating institutions according to the institutions' own protocols. For TCRbeta analysis, collaborators shipped samples as frozen whole blood, isolated PBMCs, or DNA extracted from either of those sample types. Overall results and qualifications from the work: The quantity of clinical and demographic metadata differed by source and by participant and was supplied without curation.

Sequencing was performed on peripheral blood. The origin of this receptor is a woman aged 60-70 years with acute or convalescent COVID-19. Here the chain combines TRBV9 and TRBJ1-1; the D gene assignment is ambiguous. Here is the DNA: TGTGCCAGCAGCTCCCGGTCGAACACTGAAGCTTTCTTT. The encoded protein is CASSSRSNTEAFF.